This T cell receptor (beta chain) was recovered during a study of blood T cell repertoires in COVID-19. About the study: Both acute and convalescent COVID-19 samples were obtained from the United States, Italy and Spain. T cells, B-cell-depleted T cells, or PBMCs supplied cDNA or gDNA.

V shed 7 bases and J shed 5 bases, with 14 bases lying between them. CDR1 MNHEY and CDR2 SVGAGI come from the germline V gene. The length of the CDR3 is 13 residues. The method was immunoSEQ multiplex PCR; TCRdb's version includes in-frame clones alone and lacks a portion of them. Here the sample spans some 97,000 clones, 91% being singletons. Source material: peripheral blood. This clonotype was sampled from a man in his 60s with acute or convalescent COVID-19. The rearrangement uses TRBV6-5 and TRBJ2-5, with a possible D match to TRBD2 (6 bases). The CDR3 is CASTTAGRETQYF. CDR3 in DNA: TGTGCCAGCACGACCGCTGGGAGGGAGACCCAGTACTTC.